The 20 T cell receptor beta chains below all came from one sample that was sequenced in a study of T cell repertoires in cytomegalovirus infection. From the reads, TCRdb called clonotypes with MiXCR, one entry per CDR3 protein. The table lists approximately 190,000 distinct CDR3 sequences, approximately 9.7% of them singletons. Source material: PBMCs. The receptors originated from a human donor in good health (CMV status not recorded). Some clones in this sample may be carry-over from other donors' samples.

This clonotype was counted a few times. The chain combines TRBV5-4 with TRBJ2-1; 9 bases align to TRBD1. The CDR3 has 16 residues. Trimming at V came to 0 bases and at J to 5 bases, leaving 6 bases not matched to a gene. Germline CDR1 and CDR2: SGHNT and YYREEE (reference sequence). The CDR3 nucleotides are TGTGCCAGCAGCTTGGGGCGGACAGGGGTGCACAATGAGCAGTTCTTC. Its translation: CASSLGRTGVHNEQFF.

The chain couples TRBV7-2 to TRBJ2-1, with 8 positions matching TRBD2. The V segment lost 5 bases and the J segment 7 bases; nucleotides outside the gene matches: 28. Germline assignment: CDR1 SGHTA and CDR2 FQGNSA. This CDR3 has 21 residues. The CDR3 sequence is CASSLQALAGQRGGGRNEQFF. For the CDR3, the DNA is TGTGCCAGCAGCCTCCAGGCCCTAGCGGGCCAACGGGGGGGTGGAAGGAATGAGCAGTTCTTC.

The sample holds many counts of this clonotype. This chain links TRBV7-2 with TRBJ1-2, with TRBD1 as a possible D gene (5 bases). Deletions cut 3 bases from V and 8 bases from J, with 13 bases between. Germline lookup yields CDR1 SGHTA and CDR2 FQGNSA. CDR3 length: 13 amino acids. The CDR3 region has the DNA TGTGCCAGCAGCTTCACCAGGGTTAACGGCTACACCTTC. Protein product: CASSFTRVNGYTF.

In its sample, this clonotype was seen many times. The gene calls are TRBV5-1 and TRBJ2-5, with D unresolved. This CDR3 is built from 13 residues. Germline V gene lookup returns CDR1 SGHRS and CDR2 YFSETQ. V lost 1 base, J lost 1 base, and 5 bases lay in between. The CDR3 loop reads CASSLIAQETQYF. CDR3 nucleotides: TGCGCCAGCAGCTTGATTGCCCAAGAGACCCAGTACTTC.

At least ten counts were recorded for this clonotype. The rearrangement uses TRBV24-1 and TRBJ2-7, with 11 bases lining up with TRBD1. CDR1 is KGHDR, CDR2 SFDVKD, per germline. With V trimmed by 3 bases and J by 3 bases, 3 bases remained unmatched. The CDR3 runs 15 residues. The CDR3 here is CATSDTGQGVYEQYF. For the CDR3, the DNA is TGTGCCACCAGTGATACGGGACAGGGGGTCTACGAGCAGTACTTC.

There are many counts of this clonotype. The chain combines TRBV7-8 with TRBJ1-5; 8 nucleotides agree with TRBD1. CDR1 SGHVS and CDR2 FQNEAQ come from the germline V gene. V dropped 5 bases and J dropped 6; count of bases not matched to a gene: 6. This CDR3 comprises 14 residues. The CDR3 loop reads CASSPDRAGQPQHF. The CDR3, as DNA: TGTGCCAGCAGCCCGGACAGGGCGGGTCAGCCCCAGCATTTT.

This clonotype was recorded at least ten times. The chain recombines TRBV28 with TRBJ2-7; D is ambiguous. The V and J ends lost 3 bases and 1 base respectively, with 7 bases between them. The CDR3 is made up of 13 amino acids. The V gene's germline CDR1 is MDHEN and CDR2 SYDVKM. As DNA, the CDR3 is TGTGCCAGCAGTTTTGGGGTTTCCTACGAGCAGTACTTC. Amino acids: CASSFGVSYEQYF.

In this sample, this clonotype turned up many times. CDR3 DNA: TGTGCCAGCAGCTTGGGGTTTCCGGGTGGGCAAGAGACCCAGTACTTC. Encoded protein: CASSLGFPGGQETQYF. This chain joins TRBV5-5 and TRBJ2-5; D remains unclear. Between the trimmed V and J ends, which lost 0 bases and 2 bases, there was a span of 14 bases. From germline, CDR1 is SGHKS and CDR2 YYEKEE (reference sequence). The CDR3 contains 16 residues.

The rearrangement uses TRBV7-2 and TRBJ1-1; D perhaps matches TRBD1 (5 bases). Germline V CDR1 and CDR2: SGHTA, FQGNSA. Trimming took 5 bases from V and 0 from J, leaving 16 bases between them. The CDR3 spans 16 residues. The CDR3 loop is CASSPIGEGMNTEAFF. The CDR3 coding sequence is TGTGCCAGCAGCCCTATTGGGGAGGGGATGAACACTGAAGCTTTCTTT.

The rearrangement uses TRBV2 and TRBJ2-2; D is undetermined. This CDR3 region has 14 residues. Germline V gene data show CDR1 as SNHLY and CDR2 as FYNNEI. Trimming pared 3 bases from V and 4 bases from J, leaving 9 bases between. The CDR3 DNA sequence: TGTGCCAGCAGTGAGGTCAGCCCCACCGGGGAGCTGTTTTTT. Encoded protein: CASSEVSPTGELFF.

This clonotype was counted ten times or more. V gene TRBV7-8 combines with J gene TRBJ2-1; TRBD1 agrees at 10 bases. This CDR3 has 19 residues. Germline V gives CDR1 SGHVS, CDR2 FQNEAQ. The J segment lost 5 bases and the V segment lost 6 bases, leaving 19 bases of the junction unmatched. In DNA, the CDR3 is TGTGCCAGCAGACGAGACAGGGGGCAGAGACTAGCATCGGACAATGAGCAGTTCTTC. Its protein is CASRRDRGQRLASDNEQFF.

J is TRBJ2-3 and V is TRBV29-1; 7 bases are a match to TRBD2. Germline V lookup: CDR1 SQVTM, CDR2 ANQGSEA. CDR3 length equals 13 residues. Trimming at V came to 6 bases and at J to 6 bases, leaving 9 bases not matched to a gene. The CDR3 DNA reads as TGCAGCGTCGCGACGACTAGCCGCGATACGCAGTATTTT. It encodes CSVATTSRDTQYF.

The rearrangement links TRBV15 to TRBJ2-2; D perhaps matches TRBD1 (5 bases). This CDR3 is built from 16 residues. Trimming pared 0 bases from V and 1 base from J, leaving 9 bases between. Germline CDR1 and CDR2: LNHNV and YYDKDF (reference sequence). The CDR3 coding sequence is TGTGCCACCAGCAGAGATCAGGGCATGAACACCGGGGAGCTGTTTTTT. Translation: CATSRDQGMNTGELFF.

The table lists this clonotype with many counts. The J gene is TRBJ2-3, the V gene TRBV25-1; 7 bases agree with TRBD1. The CDR3 length is 15 residues. Germline values: CDR1 MGHDK, CDR2 SYGVNS. Trimming removed 3 bases from V and 5 bases from J; junction bases left unmatched: 8. As DNA, the CDR3 is TGTGCCAGCAGTGATAATATACAGGGGAGAGATACGCAGTATTTT. Translating it yields CASSDNIQGRDTQYF.

A few counts support this clonotype. The V gene is TRBV14, the J gene TRBJ2-7; possibly TRBD2 for D (6 bases). Trimming shortened V by 0 bases and J by 3 bases, and 9 bases separated the two germline ends. The CDR3 extends over 14 amino acids. In germline, CDR1 is SGHDN, CDR2 FVKESK. The CDR3 nucleotides read TGTGCCAGCAGCCAAGATGGAGGGATCTACGAGCAGTACTTC. Protein product: CASSQDGGIYEQYF.

The DNA of the CDR3 is TGTGCCAGCAGTGAACAGGGCAGGGGGGTTGGCTACACCTTC. Its translation: CASSEQGRGVGYTF. The rearrangement uses TRBV2 and TRBJ1-2, with TRBD1 identical over 7 bases. The CDR3 is 14 amino acids. The trim removed 2 bases at V and 7 bases at J, leaving 7 bases unmatched. CDR1 is SNHLY and CDR2 is FYNNEI in the germline V gene.

This clonotype was detected ten times or more. The gene calls are TRBV7-3 and TRBJ2-3; TRBD2 matches 7 bases. Germline V gene data show CDR1 as SGHTA and CDR2 as FQGTGA. The CDR3 totals 16 residues. With 6 bases clipped from V and 4 bases from J, the junction kept 13 bases outside the gene matches. The CDR3: CASSSQAGGSPDTQYF. CDR3 nucleotide sequence: TGTGCCAGCAGTTCCCAAGCTGGCGGGAGCCCAGATACGCAGTATTTT.

In this sample, this clonotype turned up many times. The rearrangement uses TRBV6-6 and TRBJ1-5, with a weak D call TRBD1 (5 bases). Germline V gene sequence: CDR1 MNHNY, CDR2 SVGAGI (reference sequence). The CDR3 is 13 residues long. Trimming cost V 2 bases and J 5 bases, with 7 bases left between them. The CDR3 is CASSYPRDQPQHF. As DNA, the CDR3 is TGTGCCAGCAGTTACCCCAGGGATCAGCCCCAGCATTTT.

This clonotype has at least ten counts. The V and J genes are TRBV20-1 and TRBJ1-1; 7 nucleotides align to TRBD1. The CDR3 totals 18 residues. The germline V gene encodes CDR1 DFQATT and CDR2 SNEGSKA (reference sequence). Trimming cost V 6 bases and J 1 base; bases outside gene matches: 20. The CDR3 DNA is TGCAGTGCCGACCTTATACCAGGGGGAAGGTGGGGGAACACTGAAGCTTTCTTT. Translated: CSADLIPGGRWGNTEAFF.

This chain connects TRBV6-5 to TRBJ2-3; D uncertain. The CDR3 spans 13 residues. Deletions cut 6 bases from V and 5 bases from J, with 12 bases between. The germline V gene encodes CDR1 MNHEY and CDR2 SVGAGI. CDR3 residues: CASRRSTLDTQYF. CDR3 nucleotides: TGTGCCAGCAGGCGATCTACCCTAGATACGCAGTATTTT.